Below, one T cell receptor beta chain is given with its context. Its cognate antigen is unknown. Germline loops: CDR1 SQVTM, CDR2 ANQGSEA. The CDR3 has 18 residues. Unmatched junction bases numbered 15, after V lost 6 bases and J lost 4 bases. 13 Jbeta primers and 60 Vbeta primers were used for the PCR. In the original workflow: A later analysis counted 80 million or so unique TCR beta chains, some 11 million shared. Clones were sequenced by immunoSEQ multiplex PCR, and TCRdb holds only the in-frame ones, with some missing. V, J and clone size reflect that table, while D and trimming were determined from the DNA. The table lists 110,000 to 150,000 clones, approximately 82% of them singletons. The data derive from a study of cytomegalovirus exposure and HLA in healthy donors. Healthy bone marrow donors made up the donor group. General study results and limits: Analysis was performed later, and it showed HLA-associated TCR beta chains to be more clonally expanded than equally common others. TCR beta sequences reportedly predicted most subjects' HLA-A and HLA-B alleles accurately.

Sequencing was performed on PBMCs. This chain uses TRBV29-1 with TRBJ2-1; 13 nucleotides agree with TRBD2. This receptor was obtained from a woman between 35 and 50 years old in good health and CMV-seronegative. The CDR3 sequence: CSVPSRPRTSGRYNEQFF. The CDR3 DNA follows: TGCAGCGTCCCCTCGAGACCCCGGACTAGCGGGAGATACAATGAGCAGTTCTTC.